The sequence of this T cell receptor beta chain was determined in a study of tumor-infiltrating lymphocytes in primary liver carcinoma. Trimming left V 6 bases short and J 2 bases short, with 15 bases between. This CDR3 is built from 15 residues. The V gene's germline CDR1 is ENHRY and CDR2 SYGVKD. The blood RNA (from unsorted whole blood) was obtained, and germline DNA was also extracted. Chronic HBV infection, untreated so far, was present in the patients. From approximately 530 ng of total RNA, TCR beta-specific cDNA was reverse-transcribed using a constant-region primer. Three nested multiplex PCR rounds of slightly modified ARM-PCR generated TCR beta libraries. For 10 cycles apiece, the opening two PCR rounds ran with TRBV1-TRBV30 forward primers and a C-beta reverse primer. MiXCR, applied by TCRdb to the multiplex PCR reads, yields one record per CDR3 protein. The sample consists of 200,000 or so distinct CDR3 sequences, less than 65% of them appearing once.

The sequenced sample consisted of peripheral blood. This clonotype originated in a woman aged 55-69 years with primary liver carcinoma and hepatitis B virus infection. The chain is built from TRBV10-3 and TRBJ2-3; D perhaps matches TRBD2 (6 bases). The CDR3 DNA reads TGTGCCATCAGCTTTAGCGGAGGGTACACAGATACGCAGTATTTT. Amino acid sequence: CAISFSGGYTDTQYF.